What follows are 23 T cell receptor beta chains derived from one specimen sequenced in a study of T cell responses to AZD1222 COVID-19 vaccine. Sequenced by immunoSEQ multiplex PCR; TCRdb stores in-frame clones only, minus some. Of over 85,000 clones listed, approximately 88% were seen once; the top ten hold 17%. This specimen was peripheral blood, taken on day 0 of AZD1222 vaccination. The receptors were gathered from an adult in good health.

CDR3 nucleotides: TGTGCCAGTAAAATAGCGGGGGGAGGAGAGACCCAGTACTTC. Translating gives CASKIAGGGETQYF. The gene calls are TRBV19 and TRBJ2-5; 10 bases are a match to TRBD2. This CDR3 comprises 14 residues. Germline V gives CDR1 LNHDA, CDR2 SQIVND (reference sequence). The V segment lost 7 bases and the J segment 4 bases; nucleotides outside the gene matches: 6.

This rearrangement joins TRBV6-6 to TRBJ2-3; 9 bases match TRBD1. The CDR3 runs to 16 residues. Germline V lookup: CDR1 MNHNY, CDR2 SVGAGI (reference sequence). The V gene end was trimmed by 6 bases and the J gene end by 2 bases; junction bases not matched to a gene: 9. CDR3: CASRATGTGHTDTQYF. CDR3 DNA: TGTGCCAGCAGGGCTACCGGGACAGGGCACACAGATACGCAGTATTTT.

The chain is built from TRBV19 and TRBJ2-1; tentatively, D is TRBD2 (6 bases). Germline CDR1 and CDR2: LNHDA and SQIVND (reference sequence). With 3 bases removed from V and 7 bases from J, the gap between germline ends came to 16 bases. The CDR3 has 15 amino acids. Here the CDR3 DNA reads TGTGCCAGTAGTATGGAGGGTTTTAGTGTGAATGAGCAGTTCTTC. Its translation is CASSMEGFSVNEQFF.

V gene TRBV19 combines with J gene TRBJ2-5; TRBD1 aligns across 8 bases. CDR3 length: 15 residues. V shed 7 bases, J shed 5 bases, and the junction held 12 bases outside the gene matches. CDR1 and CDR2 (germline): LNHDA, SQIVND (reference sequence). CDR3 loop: CASTLGQGLGETQYF. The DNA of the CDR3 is TGTGCCAGTACCTTAGGACAGGGCTTAGGGGAGACCCAGTACTTC.

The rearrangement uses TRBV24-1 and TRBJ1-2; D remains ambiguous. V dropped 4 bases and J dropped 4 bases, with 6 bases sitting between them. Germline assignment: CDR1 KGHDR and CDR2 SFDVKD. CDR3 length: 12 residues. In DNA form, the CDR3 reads TGTGCCACCAGTGAGGAACCCTATGGCTACACCTTC. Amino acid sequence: CATSEEPYGYTF.

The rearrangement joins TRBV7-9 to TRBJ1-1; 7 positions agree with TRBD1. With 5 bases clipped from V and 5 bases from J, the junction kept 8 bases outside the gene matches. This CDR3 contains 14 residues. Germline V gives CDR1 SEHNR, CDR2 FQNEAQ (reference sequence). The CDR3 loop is CASSTEGARTEAFF. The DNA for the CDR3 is TGTGCCAGCAGCACCGAGGGGGCGCGGACTGAAGCTTTCTTT.

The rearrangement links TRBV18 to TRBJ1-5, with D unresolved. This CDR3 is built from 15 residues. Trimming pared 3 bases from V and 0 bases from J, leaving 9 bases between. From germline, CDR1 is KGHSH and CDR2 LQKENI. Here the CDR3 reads CASSPNGDSNQPQHF. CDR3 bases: TGTGCCAGCTCACCGAACGGTGATAGCAATCAGCCCCAGCATTTT.

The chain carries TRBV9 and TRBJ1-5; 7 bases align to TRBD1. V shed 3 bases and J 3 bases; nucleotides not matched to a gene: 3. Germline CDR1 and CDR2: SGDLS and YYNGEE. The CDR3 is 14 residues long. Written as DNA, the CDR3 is TGTGCCAGCAGCGGGGGACAGACCAATCAGCCCCAGCATTTT. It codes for CASSGGQTNQPQHF.

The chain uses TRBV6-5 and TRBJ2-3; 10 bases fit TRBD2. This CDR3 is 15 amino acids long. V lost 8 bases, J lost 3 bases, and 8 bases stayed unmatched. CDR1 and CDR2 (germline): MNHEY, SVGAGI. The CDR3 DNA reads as TGTGCCAGCCATAGCGGGAGGTTGGGGACAGATACGCAGTATTTT. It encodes CASHSGRLGTDTQYF.

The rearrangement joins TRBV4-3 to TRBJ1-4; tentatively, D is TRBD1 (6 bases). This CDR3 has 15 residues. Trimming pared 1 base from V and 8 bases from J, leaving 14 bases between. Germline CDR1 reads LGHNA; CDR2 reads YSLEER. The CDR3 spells CASSQGPGQLEKLFF. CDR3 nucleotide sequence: TGCGCCAGCAGCCAAGGACCGGGACAATTGGAAAAACTGTTTTTT.

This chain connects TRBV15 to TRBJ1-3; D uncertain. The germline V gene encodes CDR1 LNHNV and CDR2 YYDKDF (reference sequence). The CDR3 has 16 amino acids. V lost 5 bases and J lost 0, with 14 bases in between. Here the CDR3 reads CATSSLGIYSGNTIYF. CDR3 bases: TGTGCCACCAGCTCGCTCGGAATCTACTCTGGAAACACCATATATTTT.

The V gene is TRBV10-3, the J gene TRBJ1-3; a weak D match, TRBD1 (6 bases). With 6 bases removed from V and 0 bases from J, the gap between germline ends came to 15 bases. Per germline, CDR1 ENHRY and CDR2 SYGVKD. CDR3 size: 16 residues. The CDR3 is CAIRAQKGGSGNTIYF. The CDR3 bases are TGTGCCATCAGGGCCCAAAAAGGGGGCTCTGGAAACACCATATATTTT.

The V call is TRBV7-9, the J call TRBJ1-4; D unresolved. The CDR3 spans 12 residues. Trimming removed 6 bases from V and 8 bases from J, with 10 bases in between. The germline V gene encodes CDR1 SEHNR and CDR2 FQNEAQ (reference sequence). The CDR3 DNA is TGTGCCAGCAGACCAAAAGGGGAAAAACTGTTTTTT. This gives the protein CASRPKGEKLFF.

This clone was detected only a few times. CDR3 residues: CASSYGTSGPYEQFF. CDR3 coding DNA: TGTGCCAGCAGCTACGGCACTAGCGGCCCCTATGAGCAGTTCTTC. The V and J genes are TRBV7-9 and TRBJ2-1; TRBD2 matches 8 bases. CDR1 is SEHNR and CDR2 is FQNEAQ in the germline V gene (reference sequence). Trimming cost V 4 bases and J 8 bases; bases outside gene matches: 10. The CDR3 covers 15 residues.

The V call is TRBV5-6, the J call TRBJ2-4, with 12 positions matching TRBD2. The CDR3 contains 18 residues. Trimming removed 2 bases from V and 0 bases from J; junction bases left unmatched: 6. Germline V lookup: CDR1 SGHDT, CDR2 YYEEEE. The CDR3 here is CASSLVLAGGLAKNIQYF. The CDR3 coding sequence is TGTGCCAGCAGCTTAGTTCTAGCGGGAGGGTTAGCCAAAAACATTCAGTACTTC.

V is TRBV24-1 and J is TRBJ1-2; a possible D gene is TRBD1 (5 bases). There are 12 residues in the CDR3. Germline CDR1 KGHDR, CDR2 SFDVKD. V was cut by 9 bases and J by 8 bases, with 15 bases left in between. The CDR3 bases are TGTGCCACCTGGGGGGGAATTGAGGGCTACACCTTC. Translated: CATWGGIEGYTF.

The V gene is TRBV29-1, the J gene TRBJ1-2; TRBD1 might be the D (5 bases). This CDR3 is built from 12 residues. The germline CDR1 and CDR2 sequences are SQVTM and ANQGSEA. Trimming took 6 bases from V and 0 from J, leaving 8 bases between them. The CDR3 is CSVVTANYGYTF. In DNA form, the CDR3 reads TGCAGCGTAGTGACAGCTAACTATGGCTACACCTTC.

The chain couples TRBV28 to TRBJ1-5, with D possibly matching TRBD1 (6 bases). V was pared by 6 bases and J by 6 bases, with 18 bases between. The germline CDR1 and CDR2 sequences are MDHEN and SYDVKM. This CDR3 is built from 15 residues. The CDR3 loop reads CASRVGGPHAQPQHF. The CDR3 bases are TGTGCCAGCAGGGTGGGGGGGCCGCATGCTCAGCCCCAGCATTTT.

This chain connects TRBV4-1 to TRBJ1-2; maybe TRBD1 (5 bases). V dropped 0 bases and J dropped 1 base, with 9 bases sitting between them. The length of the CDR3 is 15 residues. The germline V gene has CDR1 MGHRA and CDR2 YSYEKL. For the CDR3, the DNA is TGCGCCAGCAGCCAAGATGGGGGGGGTAACTATGGCTACACCTTC. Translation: CASSQDGGGNYGYTF.

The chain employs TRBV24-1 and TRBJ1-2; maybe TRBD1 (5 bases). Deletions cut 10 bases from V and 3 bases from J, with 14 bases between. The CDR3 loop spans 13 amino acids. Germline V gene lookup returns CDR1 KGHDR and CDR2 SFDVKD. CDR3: CATAGFPDYGYTF. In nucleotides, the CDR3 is TGTGCCACAGCAGGGTTCCCTGACTATGGCTACACCTTC.

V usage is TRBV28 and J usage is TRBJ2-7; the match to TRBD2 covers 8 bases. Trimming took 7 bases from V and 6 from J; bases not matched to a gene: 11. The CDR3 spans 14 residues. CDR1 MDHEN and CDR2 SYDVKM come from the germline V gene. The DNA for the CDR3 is TGTGCCAGCACTCCTCGGGGGGGCAGAGTCGAGCAGTACTTC. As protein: CASTPRGGRVEQYF.

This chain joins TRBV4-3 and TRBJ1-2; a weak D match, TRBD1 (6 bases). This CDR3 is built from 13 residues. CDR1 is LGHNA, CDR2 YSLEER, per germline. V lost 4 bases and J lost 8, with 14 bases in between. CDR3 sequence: CASSPEGVGGYTF. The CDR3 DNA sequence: TGCGCCAGCAGCCCCGAGGGGGTTGGGGGCTACACCTTC.

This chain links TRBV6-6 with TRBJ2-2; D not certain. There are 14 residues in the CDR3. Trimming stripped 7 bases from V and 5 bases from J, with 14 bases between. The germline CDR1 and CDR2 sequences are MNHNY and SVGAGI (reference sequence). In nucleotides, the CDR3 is TGTGCCAGCACCATCCCATCAGGTACCGGGGAGCTGTTTTTT. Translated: CASTIPSGTGELFF.